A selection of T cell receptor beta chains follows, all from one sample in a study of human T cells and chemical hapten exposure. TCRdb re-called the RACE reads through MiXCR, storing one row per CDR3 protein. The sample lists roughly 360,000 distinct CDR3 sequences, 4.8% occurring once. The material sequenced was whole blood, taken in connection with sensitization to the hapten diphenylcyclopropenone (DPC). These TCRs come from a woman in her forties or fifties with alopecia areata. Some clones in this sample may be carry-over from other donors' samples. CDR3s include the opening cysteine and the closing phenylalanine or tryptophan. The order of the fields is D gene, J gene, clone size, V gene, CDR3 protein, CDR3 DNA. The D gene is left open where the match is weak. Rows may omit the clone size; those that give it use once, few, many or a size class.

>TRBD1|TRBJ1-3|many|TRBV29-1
CSAHRGLGNTIYF
TGCAGCGCTCACAGGGGGCTTGGAAACACCATATATTTT
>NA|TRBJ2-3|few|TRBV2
CAGHQRSSTDTQYF
TGTGCCGGCCATCAGCGCTCAAGCACAGATACGCAGTATTTT
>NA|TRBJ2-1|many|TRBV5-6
CASSFRGWQGSSYNEQFF
TGTGCCAGCAGCTTCAGGGGCTGGCAGGGAAGCTCCTACAATGAGCAGTTCTTC
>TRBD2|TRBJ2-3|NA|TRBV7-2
CASSPSGSPTTDTQYF
TGTGCCAGCAGCCCTAGCGGGAGTCCCACCACAGATACGCAGTATTTT
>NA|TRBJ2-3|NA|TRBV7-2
CASSLPAASTDTQYF
TGTGCCAGCAGCCTCCCAGCGGCTAGCACAGATACGCAGTATTTT
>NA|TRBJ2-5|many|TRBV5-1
CASSLTETQYF
TGCGCCAGCAGCTTGACCGAGACCCAGTACTTC
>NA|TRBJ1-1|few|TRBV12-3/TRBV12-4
CASSFPGRNTEAFF
TGTGCCAGCAGTTTTCCGGGACGGAACACTGAAGCTTTCTTT
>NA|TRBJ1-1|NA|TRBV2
CASSAGASTEAFF
TGTGCCAGCTCGGCAGGGGCTTCCACTGAAGCTTTCTTT
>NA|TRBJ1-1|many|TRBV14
CASSRGPNRGSEAFF
TGTGCCAGCAGCCGTGGACCCAATAGGGGGTCCGAAGCTTTCTTT
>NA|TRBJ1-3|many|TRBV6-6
CASSYGLWEPEGNTIYF
TGTGCCAGCAGTTACGGTCTTTGGGAGCCGGAAGGAAACACCATATATTTT
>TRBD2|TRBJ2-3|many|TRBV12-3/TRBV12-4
CASSLSTSGSRSTDTQYF
TGTGCCAGCAGTTTATCGACTAGCGGGAGTCGCTCCACAGATACGCAGTATTTT
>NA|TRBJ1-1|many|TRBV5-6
CASSRRSLMNTEAFF
TGTGCCAGCAGCAGACGAAGTCTGATGAACACTGAAGCTTTCTTT
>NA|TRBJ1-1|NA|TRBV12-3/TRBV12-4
CASSVRLQAEAFF
TGTGCCAGCAGTGTTAGGCTACAGGCTGAAGCTTTCTTT
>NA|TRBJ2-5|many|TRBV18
CASSPSVGYQETQYF
TGTGCCAGCTCACCATCGGTAGGATATCAAGAGACCCAGTACTTC
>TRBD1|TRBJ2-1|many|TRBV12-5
CASGPGQGLNEQFF
TGTGCTAGTGGTCCGGGACAGGGTTTGAATGAGCAGTTCTTC
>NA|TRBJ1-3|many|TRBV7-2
CASSLGMGSGNTIYF
TGTGCCAGCAGCTTAGGCATGGGATCTGGAAACACCATATATTTT
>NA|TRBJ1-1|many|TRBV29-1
CSVEDANREGNEAFF
TGCAGCGTTGAAGATGCAAACAGGGAGGGGAATGAAGCTTTCTTT
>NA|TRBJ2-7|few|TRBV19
CASSMGGGGRVSYEQYF
TGTGCCAGTAGTATGGGCGGAGGGGGGAGAGTGTCCTACGAGCAGTACTTC
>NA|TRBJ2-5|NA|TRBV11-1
CASSPRQQWTQYF
TGTGCCAGCAGTCCCCGGCAACAGTGGACCCAGTACTTC
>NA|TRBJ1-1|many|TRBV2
CAGLGGEQNTEAFF
TGTGCCGGGTTAGGGGGGGAACAGAACACTGAAGCTTTCTTT
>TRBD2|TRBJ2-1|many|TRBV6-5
CASSYYGGIRNEQFF
TGTGCCAGCAGTTACTACGGGGGGATTAGAAATGAGCAGTTCTTC
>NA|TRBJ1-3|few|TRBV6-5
CASSYRTGNTIYF
TGTGCCAGCAGTTATCGGACAGGAAACACCATATATTTT
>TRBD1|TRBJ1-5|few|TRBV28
CASSGTGETQPQHF
TGTGCCAGCAGCGGGACAGGTGAGACTCAGCCCCAGCATTTT
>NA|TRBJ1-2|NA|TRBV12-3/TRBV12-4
CASSLALGRGYTF
TGTGCCAGCAGTTTAGCGCTCGGTCGTGGCTACACCTTC
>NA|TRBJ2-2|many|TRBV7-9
CASRTEGQTGELFF
TGTGCCAGCCGGACGGAGGGTCAGACCGGGGAGCTGTTTTTT
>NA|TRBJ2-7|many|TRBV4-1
CASSQVHPTSLEQYF
TGCGCCAGCAGCCAAGTTCACCCCACTAGCCTCGAGCAGTACTTC
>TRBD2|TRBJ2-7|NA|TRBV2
CASSETLAGARWGQYF
TGTGCCAGCAGTGAAACCCTAGCGGGAGCCCGATGGGGGCAGTACTTC
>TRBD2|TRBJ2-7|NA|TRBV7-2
CASSARLAGSLYEQYF
TGTGCCAGCAGCGCCCGACTAGCGGGTTCCCTCTACGAGCAGTACTTC
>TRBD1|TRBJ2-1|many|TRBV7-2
CASSYDRANNNEQFF
TGTGCCAGCAGCTATGACAGGGCGAATAACAATGAGCAGTTCTTC
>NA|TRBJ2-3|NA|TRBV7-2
CASSLVRGGKEKDTQYF
TGTGCCAGCAGCTTAGTAAGAGGCGGGAAAGAGAAAGATACGCAGTATTTT
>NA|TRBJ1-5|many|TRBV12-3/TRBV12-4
CASSLDRTSNQPQHF
TGTGCCAGCAGTTTAGACAGGACTAGCAATCAGCCCCAGCATTTT
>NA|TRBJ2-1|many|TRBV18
CASSPPWQGFYNEQFF
TGTGCCAGCTCACCACCGTGGCAGGGGTTCTACAATGAGCAGTTCTTC
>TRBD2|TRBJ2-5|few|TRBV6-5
CASSYSGNMYF
TGTGCCAGCAGTTATAGCGGGAACATGTACTTC
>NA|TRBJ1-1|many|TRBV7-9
CASRDGANTEAFF
TGTGCCAGCCGAGACGGAGCGAACACTGAAGCTTTCTTT
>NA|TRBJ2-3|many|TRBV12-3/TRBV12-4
CASSSLLGDSTDTQYF
TGTGCCAGCAGTTCTCTTTTGGGAGACAGCACAGATACGCAGTATTTT
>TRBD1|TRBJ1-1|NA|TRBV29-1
CSVGDRAEAFF
TGCAGCGTGGGGGACAGGGCTGAAGCTTTCTTT
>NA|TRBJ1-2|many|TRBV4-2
CASSHRSPRFSVANYGYTF
TGTGCCAGCAGCCATAGATCCCCCCGATTCTCCGTAGCTAACTATGGCTACACCTTC
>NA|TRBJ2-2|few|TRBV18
CASSPGGRNTGELFF
TGTGCCAGCTCACCAGGGGGAAGGAACACCGGGGAGCTGTTTTTT
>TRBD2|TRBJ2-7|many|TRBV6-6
CASSYSTSGAYEQYF
TGTGCCAGCAGTTACTCGACTAGCGGGGCCTACGAGCAGTACTTC
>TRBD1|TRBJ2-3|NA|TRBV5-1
CASSLDTGDTDTQYF
TGCGCCAGCAGCTTGGATACAGGGGATACAGATACGCAGTATTTT
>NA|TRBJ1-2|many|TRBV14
CASSQTRHGYTF
TGTGCCAGCAGCCAAACCAGGCATGGCTACACCTTC
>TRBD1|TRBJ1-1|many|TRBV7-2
CASSPRQGNTEAFF
TGTGCCAGCAGCCCCCGACAGGGTAACACTGAAGCTTTCTTT
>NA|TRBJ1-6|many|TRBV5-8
CASSLAPGQSNSPLHF
TGTGCCAGCAGCTTGGCGCCGGGACAAAGTAATTCACCCCTCCACTTT
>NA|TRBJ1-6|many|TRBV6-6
CASSPTANNSPLHF
TGTGCCAGCAGTCCCACAGCAAATAATTCACCCCTCCACTTT
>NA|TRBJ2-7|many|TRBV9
CASSGELDGYEQYF
TGTGCCAGCAGCGGAGAGTTGGACGGCTACGAGCAGTACTTC
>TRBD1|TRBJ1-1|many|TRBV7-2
CASSFRGESTEAFF
TGTGCCAGCAGCTTCAGGGGGGAGAGCACTGAAGCTTTCTTT
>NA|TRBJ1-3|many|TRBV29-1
CSVELGAGTIYF
TGCAGCGTTGAACTAGGGGCCGGCACCATATATTTT
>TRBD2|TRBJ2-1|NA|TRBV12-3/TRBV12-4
CASSPPGGSYNEQFF
TGTGCCAGCAGCCCTCCGGGAGGGTCCTACAATGAGCAGTTCTTC
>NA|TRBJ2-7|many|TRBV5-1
CASSPEVLSYEQYF
TGCGCCAGCAGCCCCGAGGTTCTCAGCTACGAGCAGTACTTC
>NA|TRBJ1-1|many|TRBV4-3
CASSQGRGGTEAFF
TGCGCCAGCAGCCAAGGCAGGGGAGGTACTGAAGCTTTCTTT
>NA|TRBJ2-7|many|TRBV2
CASYRSSYEQYF
TGTGCCAGCTACCGGAGCTCCTACGAGCAGTACTTC
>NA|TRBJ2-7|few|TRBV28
CASNIYSYEQYF
TGTGCCAGCAACATTTACTCCTACGAGCAGTACTTC